A single T cell receptor (beta chain) is shown here with its context. The source of the sample is a study of blood T cell repertoires in COVID-19. Overall study: Material from acute and convalescent COVID-19 was sourced from the United States, Italy and Spain. T cells, B-cell-depleted T cells, or PBMCs supplied cDNA or gDNA.

Per the study methods: Estimation of nucleated cell counts relied on the amplification of reference gene primers. Generated by immunoSEQ multiplex PCR, the TCRdb table keeps only in-frame clones and is missing some. V and J calls and clone size are given by that table; D and trimming were obtained from the DNA. The repertoire holds over 65,000 clones, with roughly 77% as singletons. Deletions cut 7 bases from V and 0 bases from J, with 14 bases between. CDR3 length equals 15 residues. Germline loops: CDR1 LNHDA, CDR2 SQIVND (reference sequence). This TCR came from a human donor in a cohort sampled during active COVID-19. The sequenced sample consisted of peripheral blood. The chain couples TRBV19 to TRBJ2-3; possible D gene TRBD2, 5 bases. CDR3 DNA: TGTGCCAGTACGAGGAGGTACTTGAGCACAGATACGCAGTATTTT. Translating gives CASTRRYLSTDTQYF.